These T cell receptor beta chains were read from a single sample in a study of T cells after yellow fever vaccination. TCRdb reprocessed the 5' RACE reads via MiXCR and lists one record per CDR3 protein. In the table there are 450,000 to 650,000 distinct CDR3 sequences, approximately 13% of which are singletons. The sample was PBMCs, taken on the day of the yellow fever booster vaccination. The origin of the receptors is a man aged 25 to 45 who received the YFV17D yellow fever vaccine. CDR3s include the opening cysteine and the closing phenylalanine or tryptophan. D genes are given only for firm matches. The size entry is marked missing in some rows and otherwise reads once, few, many or a size class.

CDR3 protein	CDR3 DNA	clone size	V gene	J gene	D gene
CSARYRSSYNEQFF	TGCAGTGCTAGATACCGCAGCTCCTACAATGAGCAGTTCTTC	few	TRBV20-1	TRBJ2-1	.
CSAKGDSLLHF	TGCAGTGCTAAAGGAGATTCTCTCCTCCACTTT	few	TRBV20-1	TRBJ1-6	.
CASSLGSSGSLSYEQYF	TGTGCCAGCAGCTTAGGGTCTAGCGGGAGCCTCTCCTACGAGCAGTACTTC	few	TRBV7-9	TRBJ2-7	TRBD2
CASRPWGLAGYNEQFF	TGTGCCAGCAGACCTTGGGGGCTAGCGGGATACAATGAGCAGTTCTTC	few	TRBV5-8	TRBJ2-1	TRBD2
CASSLTSGGYNEQFF	TGCGCCAGCAGCTTGACTAGCGGGGGCTACAATGAGCAGTTCTTC	.	TRBV5-1	TRBJ2-1	TRBD2
CASSPIVGGKETQYF	TGCGCCAGCAGCCCGATCGTGGGGGGGAAAGAGACCCAGTACTTC	.	TRBV5-1	TRBJ2-5	TRBD2
CSAPPWAGETEQFF	TGCAGTGCTCCCCCGTGGGCGGGAGAGACTGAGCAGTTCTTC	.	TRBV20-1	TRBJ2-1	TRBD2
CASSPSENQPQHF	TGTGCCAGCTCACCTTCAGAGAATCAGCCCCAGCATTTT	.	TRBV18	TRBJ1-5	.
CASSPVTGRKETQYF	TGTGCCAGCAGCCCGGTCACGGGGCGCAAGGAGACCCAGTACTTC	.	TRBV3-1	TRBJ2-5	.
CSGGRGTEAFF	TGCAGCGGGGGGAGGGGCACTGAAGCTTTCTTT	.	TRBV29-1	TRBJ1-1	.
CASSWGLTSGNTQYF	TGTGCCAGCAGCTGGGGGTTGACTAGCGGGAATACGCAGTATTTT	few	TRBV5-6	TRBJ2-3	TRBD2
CASSLEGGLGGELFF	TGTGCCAGCAGTTTAGAGGGAGGGCTCGGCGGGGAGCTGTTTTTT	few	TRBV12-3/TRBV12-4	TRBJ2-2	TRBD2
CAIWTGGTNQPQHF	TGTGCCATCTGGACAGGGGGCACCAATCAGCCCCAGCATTTT	few	TRBV10-3	TRBJ1-5	TRBD1
CASSPTHAISYEQYF	TGTGCCAGCAGCCCTACCCACGCAATCTCCTACGAGCAGTACTTC	.	TRBV7-2	TRBJ2-7	.
CASSHEDGRGSYTF	TGTGCCAGCAGCCACGAGGACGGCCGCGGTAGCTACACCTTC	.	TRBV3-1	TRBJ1-2	.
CASSYSGTSGRAKDTQYF	TGTGCCAGCAGTTACTCTGGGACTAGCGGGAGGGCCAAGGATACGCAGTATTTT	.	TRBV6-2/TRBV6-3	TRBJ2-3	TRBD2
CSAFPGPRNEQFF	TGCAGTGCCTTCCCAGGGCCGAGAAATGAGCAGTTCTTC	.	TRBV20-1	TRBJ2-1	.
CSASGLTGASGYNEQFF	TGCAGTGCTAGTGGGCTGACGGGGGCCTCGGGCTACAATGAGCAGTTCTTC	.	TRBV20-1	TRBJ2-1	.
CASSLASGSSNEQFF	TGTGCCAGCAGCTTAGCTAGCGGGAGTTCGAATGAGCAGTTCTTC	many	TRBV3-1	TRBJ2-1	TRBD2
CSASGLAVHEQFF	TGCAGTGCTAGCGGACTAGCAGTTCATGAGCAGTTCTTC	few	TRBV20-1	TRBJ2-1	TRBD2
CSARRRLSLSSTNEKLFF	TGCAGTGCTAGGAGGCGCCTTTCTCTTAGTTCAACTAATGAAAAACTGTTTTTT	.	TRBV20-1	TRBJ1-4	.
CASSSLRTDTQYF	TGTGCCAGCAGCTCGCTACGCACAGATACGCAGTATTTT	.	TRBV12-3/TRBV12-4	TRBJ2-3	.
CASSPKLGQKQETQYF	TGTGCCAGCAGCCCTAAATTAGGACAGAAGCAAGAGACCCAGTACTTC	.	TRBV14	TRBJ2-5	.
CASTFSAGFSYEQYF	TGTGCCAGCACCTTTTCAGCGGGATTCTCCTACGAGCAGTACTTC	.	TRBV12-3/TRBV12-4	TRBJ2-7	TRBD2
CATSRLPGELFF	TGTGCCACCAGCAGACTACCCGGGGAGCTGTTTTTT	.	TRBV15	TRBJ2-2	.
CATGLETQYF	TGTGCCACTGGTTTGGAGACCCAGTACTTC	.	TRBV30	TRBJ2-5	.
CASSEGRGIQPQHF	TGTGCCAGCAGTGAGGGCAGGGGAATACAGCCCCAGCATTTT	few	TRBV7-2	TRBJ1-5	.
CSARDRGPRYNEQFF	TGCAGTGCTAGAGATCGGGGCCCCCGCTACAATGAGCAGTTCTTC	few	TRBV20-1	TRBJ2-1	.
CASSPEDRGSYNEQFF	TGTGCCAGCAGCCCAGAGGACAGGGGCTCCTACAATGAGCAGTTCTTC	.	TRBV11-2	TRBJ2-1	TRBD1
CASRRAYEQYF	TGTGCCAGTCGGAGGGCCTACGAGCAGTACTTC	.	TRBV19	TRBJ2-7	.
CATRGTSGRISGELFF	TGCGCCACGAGAGGGACTAGCGGGAGGATCTCCGGGGAGCTGTTTTTT	.	TRBV5-1	TRBJ2-2	TRBD2
CASSLEAGPETQYF	TGTGCCAGCAGTTTAGAAGCGGGTCCGGAGACCCAGTACTTC	few	TRBV12-3/TRBV12-4	TRBJ2-5	.
CASSVGGDDQPQHF	TGTGCCAGCAGTGTAGGGGGGGATGATCAGCCCCAGCATTTT	.	TRBV2	TRBJ1-5	.
CAISEGGETQYF	TGTGCCATCAGTGAGGGGGGAGAGACCCAGTACTTC	.	TRBV10-3	TRBJ2-5	.
CASSVRGNEQYF	TGCGCCAGCAGTGTGAGGGGTAACGAGCAGTACTTC	few	TRBV10-2	TRBJ2-7	.
CAISGESSYNEQFF	TGTGCCATCAGCGGAGAAAGCTCCTACAATGAGCAGTTCTTC	few	TRBV10-3	TRBJ2-1	.
CATRPVNPASGADEQFF	TGTGCCACCAGACCCGTAAACCCGGCTAGCGGGGCAGATGAGCAGTTCTTC	.	TRBV12-3/TRBV12-4	TRBJ2-1	TRBD2
CASSLRGEAFF	TGTGCCAGCAGTTTGAGGGGAGAAGCTTTCTTT	few	TRBV27	TRBJ1-1	.